This T cell receptor (beta chain) was sequenced during a study of CD8+ T cells in alopecia areata. Remarks on this clone: Its antigen is not identified.

The sequencing template was cDNA reverse transcribed from extracted RNA. Data came from immunoSEQ multiplex PCR; TCRdb stores just in-frame clones and leaves some out. Of some 170,000 clones detected, 50% to 65% appear once; the ten largest clones hold approximately 11%. Notes on the study in general: On tofacitinib, scalp and blood still held many of the expanded lesional clones.

Treatment given: oral pan-JAK inhibitor, 5-10 mg twice daily. In germline, CDR1 is MNHEY, CDR2 SMNVEV (reference sequence). This CDR3 contains 15 residues. The V end lost 0 bases, the J end lost 4 bases, and 12 bases lay between the germline ends. This chain connects TRBV27 to TRBJ1-2; possibly TRBD1 for D (6 bases). This sequence originates from a human donor with alopecia areata. This specimen consisted of CD8+ T cells sorted from blood, obtained at week 24, from a patient treated with tofacitinib. DNA of the CDR3: TGTGCCAGCAGTTTATCCACGACAGGTTCCTATGGCTACACCTTC. It specifies CASSLSTTGSYGYTF.